This is a list of T cell receptor beta chains from one sample in a study of shared clonotypes between healthy human individuals. TCRdb keeps only in-frame clones here, not all; method: immunoSEQ multiplex PCR. The sample includes about 470,000 clones, roughly 83% of them seen just once. The specimen sequenced was PBMCs. The receptors shown here come from a woman in her forties in good health. Some clones in this sample may be carry-over from other donors' samples. Both conserved end residues are part of each CDR3. A D gene is named only where the DNA matches it firmly. Clone size is given for some rows only: seen once, a few or many times, or a class if the clone is expanded.

D | size | J | V | CDR3 | DNA
TRBD2 | NA | TRBJ2-1 | TRBV5-1 | CASSWGTSGPYNEQFF | TGCGCCAGCAGCTGGGGGACTAGCGGGCCATACAATGAGCAGTTCTTC
NA | NA | TRBJ2-3 | TRBV7-7 | CASSSGRGGPLTDTQYF | TGTGCTAGCAGCTCCGGCAGGGGCGGACCTCTCACAGATACGCAGTATTTT
NA | NA | TRBJ2-3 | TRBV19 | CASSFAGLSTDTQYF | TGTGCCAGTAGTTTCGCGGGACTCAGCACAGATACGCAGTATTTT
NA | NA | TRBJ2-1 | TRBV4-3 | CASSQEFTFRSYNEQFF | TGCGCCAGCAGCCAAGAGTTTACCTTTCGGAGTTACAATGAGCAGTTCTTC
NA | NA | TRBJ1-5 | TRBV7-2 | CASTSPNQPQHF | TGTGCCAGCACCTCCCCGAATCAGCCCCAGCATTTT
TRBD2 | NA | TRBJ2-1 | TRBV11-2 | CASTNSGRYNEQFF | TGTGCCAGCACCAATAGCGGGAGATACAATGAGCAGTTCTTC
TRBD1 | NA | TRBJ1-3 | TRBV5-6 | CASSPTGGSGNTIYF | TGTGCCAGCAGCCCGACAGGGGGCTCCGGAAACACCATATATTTT
TRBD1 | NA | TRBJ2-1 | TRBV19 | CASSKGQNNEQFF | TGTGCCAGTAGTAAGGGACAGAACAATGAGCAGTTCTTC
TRBD1 | NA | TRBJ2-1 | TRBV6-1 | CASSVTGDNEQFF | TGTGCCAGCAGTGTCACAGGGGACAATGAGCAGTTCTTC
TRBD2 | NA | TRBJ2-1 | TRBV30 | CAWKAGVGYNEQFF | TGTGCCTGGAAAGCGGGAGTGGGCTACAATGAGCAGTTCTTC
NA | few | TRBJ2-7 | TRBV4-2 | CASSPTPGYEQYF | TGTGCCAGCAGCCCAACGCCGGGCTACGAGCAGTACTTC
NA | NA | TRBJ1-1 | TRBV19 | CASSGRGVYTEAFF | TGTGCCAGTAGTGGCAGGGGTGTGTACACTGAAGCTTTCTTT
TRBD2 | NA | TRBJ2-3 | TRBV7-2 | CASSWGSGTGTDTQYF | TGTGCCAGCAGCTGGGGTAGCGGGACTGGGACAGATACGCAGTATTTT
TRBD2 | NA | TRBJ2-7 | TRBV11-1 | CASSPTSGGYEQYF | TGTGCCAGCAGCCCGACTAGCGGAGGCTACGAGCAGTACTTC
NA | NA | TRBJ1-3 | TRBV4-1 | CASSSGGRASGNTIYF | TGCGCCAGCAGCTCAGGTGGGAGAGCCTCTGGAAACACCATATATTTT
NA | once | TRBJ2-2 | TRBV7-3 | CASSSSTNTGELFF | TGTGCCAGCAGCTCTTCGACAAACACCGGGGAGCTGTTTTTT
NA | NA | TRBJ2-6 | TRBV5-4 | CASSFGGSGANVLTF | TGTGCCAGCAGCTTTGGGGGTTCCGGGGCCAACGTCCTGACTTTC
NA | NA | TRBJ2-7 | TRBV27 | CASSKTVGPYEQYF | TGTGCCAGCAGTAAGACAGTAGGTCCCTACGAGCAGTACTTC
NA | once | TRBJ2-5 | TRBV18 | CASSPGFDISYQETQYF | TGTGCCAGCTCACCGGGGTTCGACATCTCGTACCAAGAGACCCAGTACTTC
NA | NA | TRBJ1-2 | TRBV5-4 | CASTLNRVNYGYTF | TGTGCCAGCACCCTAAACAGGGTGAACTATGGCTACACCTTC
TRBD2 | NA | TRBJ2-1 | TRBV19 | CASSQLAGVYNEQFF | TGTGCCAGTAGTCAACTAGCGGGAGTTTACAATGAGCAGTTCTTC
TRBD2 | NA | TRBJ2-1 | TRBV7-3 | CASSLRLAGVAEQFF | TGTGCCAGCAGCTTAAGACTAGCGGGAGTTGCTGAGCAGTTCTTC
TRBD2 | NA | TRBJ2-3 | TRBV5-1 | CASSLKIAGGADTQYF | TGCGCCAGCAGCCTGAAAATAGCGGGAGGGGCAGATACGCAGTATTTT
NA | NA | TRBJ1-1 | TRBV6-5 | CASSYYRLDTEAFF | TGTGCCAGCAGTTATTACAGACTGGACACTGAAGCTTTCTTT
TRBD2 | NA | TRBJ2-1 | TRBV9 | CASSVDVGGRYNEQFF | TGTGCCAGCAGCGTAGACGTGGGAGGGCGGTACAATGAGCAGTTCTTC
NA | NA | TRBJ2-5 | TRBV11-3 | CASSFGGPQETQYF | TGTGCCAGCAGCTTCGGAGGACCTCAAGAGACCCAGTACTTC
TRBD1 | NA | TRBJ1-6 | TRBV7-8 | CASSSRQGGSSYNSPLHF | TGTGCCAGCAGCTCCCGACAGGGGGGAAGCTCCTATAATTCACCCCTCCACTTT
NA | NA | TRBJ2-7 | TRBV18 | CASSPDRASVYEQYF | TGTGCCAGCTCACCAGATCGGGCTAGCGTCTACGAGCAGTACTTC
TRBD2 | few | TRBJ2-5 | TRBV2 | CASRTSGRAWETQYF | TGTGCCAGCAGAACTAGCGGGAGGGCCTGGGAGACCCAGTACTTC
NA | NA | TRBJ2-2 | TRBV7-3 | CASSVDTANTGELFF | TGTGCCAGCAGCGTCGACACCGCGAACACCGGGGAGCTGTTTTTT
TRBD2 | NA | TRBJ2-3 | TRBV28 | CASSTVAGGSGDTQYF | TGTGCCAGCAGTACCGTAGCGGGAGGTTCCGGGGATACGCAGTATTTT
NA | NA | TRBJ1-2 | TRBV7-2 | CASSRTPPGRDTNYGYTF | TGTGCCAGCAGCAGAACCCCGCCAGGGCGAGATACTAACTATGGCTACACCTTC
NA | NA | TRBJ2-1 | TRBV20-1 | CSARYNEQFF | TGCAGTGCTAGATACAATGAGCAGTTCTTC
NA | NA | TRBJ2-7 | TRBV9 | CASSVSVNSYEQYF | TGTGCCAGCAGCGTAAGCGTAAACTCCTACGAGCAGTACTTC
TRBD2 | once | TRBJ2-2 | TRBV11-3 | CASSLLAGGTGELFF | TGTGCCAGCAGCTTACTAGCGGGAGGCACCGGGGAGCTGTTTTTT
TRBD1 | NA | TRBJ1-5 | TRBV19 | CASSIVSDRAPSQHF | TGTGCCAGTAGTATAGTTTCGGACAGGGCGCCTTCACAGCATTTT
NA | NA | TRBJ1-3 | TRBV9 | CASSNGVHSGNTIYF | TGTGCCAGCAGTAACGGGGTCCACTCTGGAAACACCATATATTTT
TRBD2 | NA | TRBJ2-7 | TRBV6-1 | CASRGTSADYEQYF | TGTGCCAGCAGGGGGACTAGCGCGGACTACGAGCAGTACTTC
NA | NA | TRBJ1-2 | TRBV11-3 | CASSLNSHYGYTF | TGTGCCAGCAGCTTAAATTCCCACTATGGCTACACCTTC
NA | NA | TRBJ2-1 | TRBV4-3 | CASSPNWGGDEQFF | TGCGCCAGCAGCCCAAACTGGGGGGGCGATGAGCAGTTCTTC
TRBD1 | once | TRBJ2-7 | TRBV18 | CASSTGTGNLWEQYF | TGTGCCAGCTCAACCGGGACAGGGAACTTGTGGGAGCAGTACTTC
NA | NA | TRBJ2-2 | TRBV19 | CASSITGPNTGELFF | TGTGCCAGTAGTATCACAGGCCCGAACACCGGGGAGCTGTTTTTT
TRBD2 | NA | TRBJ2-1 | TRBV4-1 | CASSQELAGDEQFF | TGCGCCAGCAGCCAAGAACTAGCGGGCGATGAGCAGTTCTTC
TRBD2 | NA | TRBJ2-1 | TRBV19 | CASRLAGGPTRGQFF | TGTGCCAGTAGATTAGCGGGAGGCCCTACGCGGGGGCAGTTCTTC
TRBD1 | NA | TRBJ1-1 | TRBV7-9 | CASSSPGQLRTEAFF | TGTGCCAGCAGCTCTCCGGGACAGCTTAGAACTGAAGCTTTCTTT
TRBD1 | NA | TRBJ1-3 | TRBV15 | CATSPLTGAAIYF | TGTGCCACCAGTCCTCTCACAGGGGCGGCCATATATTTT
TRBD1 | NA | TRBJ1-2 | TRBV5-5 | CASSVDRGNYGYTF | TGTGCCAGCAGCGTCGACAGGGGAAACTATGGCTACACCTTC
NA | NA | TRBJ2-6 | TRBV5-1 | CASSPDPRGGLSGANVLTF | TGCGCCAGCAGCCCCGACCCGAGGGGGGGGTTATCTGGGGCCAACGTCCTGACTTTC
NA | NA | TRBJ2-5 | TRBV18 | CASSTDRQETQYF | TGTGCCAGCTCAACGGACAGACAAGAGACCCAGTACTTC
NA | NA | TRBJ2-3 | TRBV5-1 | CASRVSPTDTQYF | TGCGCCAGCAGGGTTAGTCCCACAGATACGCAGTATTTT
TRBD1 | NA | TRBJ2-7 | TRBV6-1 | CASSEYLTGGPGEQYF | TGTGCCAGCAGTGAATACCTGACAGGGGGTCCGGGCGAGCAGTACTTC
NA | NA | TRBJ1-1 | TRBV7-2 | CASRWGAGTEAFF | TGTGCCAGCAGATGGGGGGCAGGGACTGAAGCTTTCTTT
NA | once | TRBJ2-2 | TRBV7-7 | CASSPTGFDTGELFF | TGTGCCAGCAGTCCTACAGGTTTCGACACCGGGGAGCTGTTTTTT
NA | NA | TRBJ2-7 | TRBV28 | CASSFRVGEQYF | TGTGCCAGCAGTTTTAGGGTAGGCGAGCAGTACTTC